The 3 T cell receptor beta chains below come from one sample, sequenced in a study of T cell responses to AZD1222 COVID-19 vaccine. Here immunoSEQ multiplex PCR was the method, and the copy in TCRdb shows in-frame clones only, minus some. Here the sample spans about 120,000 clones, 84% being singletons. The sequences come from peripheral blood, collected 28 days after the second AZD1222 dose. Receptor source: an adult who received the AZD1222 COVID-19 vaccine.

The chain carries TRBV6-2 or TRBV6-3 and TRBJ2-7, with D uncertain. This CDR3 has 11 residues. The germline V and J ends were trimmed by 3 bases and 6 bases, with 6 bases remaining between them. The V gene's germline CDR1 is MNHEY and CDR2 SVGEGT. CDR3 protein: CASSYDSEQYF. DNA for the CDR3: TGTGCCAGCAGTTATGACTCCGAGCAGTACTTC.

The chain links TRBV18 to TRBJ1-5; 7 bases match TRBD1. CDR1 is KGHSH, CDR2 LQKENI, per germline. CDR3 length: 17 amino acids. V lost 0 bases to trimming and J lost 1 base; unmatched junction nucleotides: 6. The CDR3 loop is CASSPPSTGRSNQPQHF. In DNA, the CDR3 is TGTGCCAGCTCACCACCTTCGACAGGGCGAAGCAATCAGCCCCAGCATTTT.

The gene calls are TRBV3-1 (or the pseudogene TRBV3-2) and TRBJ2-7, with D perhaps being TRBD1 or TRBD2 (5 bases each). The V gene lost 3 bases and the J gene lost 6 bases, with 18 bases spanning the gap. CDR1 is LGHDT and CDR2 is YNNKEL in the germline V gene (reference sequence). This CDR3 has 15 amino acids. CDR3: CASSHLGETLREQYF. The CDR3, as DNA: TGTGCCAGCAGCCATTTGGGGGAGACTCTACGCGAGCAGTACTTC.